These T cell receptor beta chains were read from a single sample in a study of T cells expressing NK-cell markers. TCRdb reprocessed the 5' RACE reads; each CDR3 protein has one entry and no DNA is given. The table gives 350,000 to 450,000 distinct CDR3 sequences; the top ten clones make up around 4.9% of it. What was sequenced was blood T cells: a sorted CD56 or NKG2C T cell subset, CD4+ or CD8+ T cells, or bulk PBMC T cells (not recorded which). These receptors all come from a man aged 18-75 years in good health. Each CDR3 is given with its conserved first and last residue. The order of the fields is J gene, V gene, CDR3 protein.

j_gene: TRBJ2-3
v_gene: TRBV6-5
CDR3aa: CASSLRTPRSGSTDTQYF

j_gene: TRBJ2-3
v_gene: TRBV5-1
CDR3aa: CASSPANRRADTQYF

j_gene: TRBJ1-2
v_gene: TRBV19
CDR3aa: CASSGQGYYGYTF

j_gene: TRBJ1-1
v_gene: TRBV12-3/TRBV12-4
CDR3aa: CASSLAVQTQAFF

j_gene: TRBJ2-5
v_gene: TRBV20-1
CDR3aa: CSARDFSWRASGPQETQYF

j_gene: TRBJ1-1
v_gene: TRBV7-9
CDR3aa: CASSHITGRLDTEAFF

j_gene: TRBJ2-3
v_gene: TRBV6-5
CDR3aa: CASSLTNGGSDTQYF

j_gene: TRBJ2-3
v_gene: TRBV5-1
CDR3aa: CASSFRQMSTDTQYF

j_gene: TRBJ1-2
v_gene: TRBV5-1
CDR3aa: CASSQKGGNYGYTF

j_gene: TRBJ2-7
v_gene: TRBV28
CDR3aa: CASSLWRGSYEQYF

j_gene: TRBJ2-2
v_gene: TRBV10-3
CDR3aa: CAISDPGLRVAGELFF

j_gene: TRBJ2-3
v_gene: TRBV6-2/TRBV6-3
CDR3aa: CASSREGSTDTQYF

j_gene: TRBJ2-7
v_gene: TRBV20-1
CDR3aa: CSAVPRQSPQQYF

j_gene: TRBJ1-5
v_gene: TRBV18
CDR3aa: CASSRERGSNQPQHF

j_gene: TRBJ2-3
v_gene: TRBV4-1
CDR3aa: CASSQNSGGPLPDTQYF

j_gene: TRBJ2-7
v_gene: TRBV6-5
CDR3aa: CASSSRDIEQYF

j_gene: TRBJ2-3
v_gene: TRBV5-1
CDR3aa: CASSLWSAGGSTDTQYF

j_gene: TRBJ1-3
v_gene: TRBV6-1
CDR3aa: CASSPTRTAALLMNTIYF

j_gene: TRBJ1-1
v_gene: TRBV7-2
CDR3aa: CASSLGGLENTEAFF

j_gene: TRBJ1-3
v_gene: TRBV20-1
CDR3aa: CSARTGSGNTIYF

j_gene: TRBJ2-3
v_gene: TRBV19
CDR3aa: CASTPGLAGRGDTQYF

j_gene: TRBJ2-5
v_gene: TRBV5-1
CDR3aa: CASSRFRDGRQETQYF

j_gene: TRBJ2-5
v_gene: TRBV7-9
CDR3aa: CASSSSDRGGRETQYF

j_gene: TRBJ2-7
v_gene: TRBV7-6
CDR3aa: CASSLAPSGGVTYYEQYF

j_gene: TRBJ2-7
v_gene: TRBV29-1
CDR3aa: CSVEDYNGQGPTSYEQYF

j_gene: TRBJ2-2
v_gene: TRBV6-1
CDR3aa: CASTGQNTGELFF

j_gene: TRBJ2-7
v_gene: TRBV5-4
CDR3aa: CASSQDSGGFYEQYF

j_gene: TRBJ1-6
v_gene: TRBV3-1
CDR3aa: CASSQDRQGSYNSPLHF

j_gene: TRBJ2-4
v_gene: TRBV20-1
CDR3aa: CSAGTTVANIQYF

j_gene: TRBJ1-6
v_gene: TRBV12-3/TRBV12-4
CDR3aa: CASRLYRDSPLHF

j_gene: TRBJ1-1
v_gene: TRBV20-1
CDR3aa: CSARKGGEVTRFTEAFF

j_gene: TRBJ2-3
v_gene: TRBV6-1
CDR3aa: CASSEGIASDTQYF

j_gene: TRBJ2-1
v_gene: TRBV2
CDR3aa: CASSRQEFEQFF